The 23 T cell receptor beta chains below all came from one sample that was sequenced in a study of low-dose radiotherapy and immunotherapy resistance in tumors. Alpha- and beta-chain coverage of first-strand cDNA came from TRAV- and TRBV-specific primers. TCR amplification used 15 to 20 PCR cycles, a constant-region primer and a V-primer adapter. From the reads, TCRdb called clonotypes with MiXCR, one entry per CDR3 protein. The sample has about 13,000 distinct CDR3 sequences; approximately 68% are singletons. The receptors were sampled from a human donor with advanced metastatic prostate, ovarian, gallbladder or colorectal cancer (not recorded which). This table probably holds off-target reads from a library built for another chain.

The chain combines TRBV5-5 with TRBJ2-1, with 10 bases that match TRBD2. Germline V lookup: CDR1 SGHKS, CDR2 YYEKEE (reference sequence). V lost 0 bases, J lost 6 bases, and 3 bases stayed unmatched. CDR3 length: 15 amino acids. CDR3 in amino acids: CASSLALAGLNEQFF. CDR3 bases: TGTGCCAGCAGCTTGGCACTAGCGGGGCTCAATGAGCAGTTCTTC.

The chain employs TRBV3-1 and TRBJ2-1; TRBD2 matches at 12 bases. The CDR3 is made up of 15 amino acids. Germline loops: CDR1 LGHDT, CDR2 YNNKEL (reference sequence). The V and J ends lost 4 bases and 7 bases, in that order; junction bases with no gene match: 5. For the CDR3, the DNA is TGTGCCAGCAGCCCGACTAGCGGGGGTAAAAATGAGCAGTTCTTC. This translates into CASSPTSGGKNEQFF.

The chain's CDR3 is CAARGNGETQYF. DNA for the CDR3: TGCGCCGCGCGGGGGAATGGGGAGACCCAGTACTTC. The J gene is TRBJ2-5, the V gene TRBV23-1; 7 bases agree with TRBD2. TRBV23-1 is assigned to the ORF class and has an uncertain function. CDR3 length: 12 residues. Trimming cost V 11 bases and J 5 bases; bases outside gene matches: 8.

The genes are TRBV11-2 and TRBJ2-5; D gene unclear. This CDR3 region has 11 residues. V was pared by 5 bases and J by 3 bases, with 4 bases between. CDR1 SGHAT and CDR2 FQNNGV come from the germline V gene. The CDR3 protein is CASSREETQYF. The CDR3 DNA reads TGTGCCAGCAGCCGCGAAGAGACCCAGTACTTC.

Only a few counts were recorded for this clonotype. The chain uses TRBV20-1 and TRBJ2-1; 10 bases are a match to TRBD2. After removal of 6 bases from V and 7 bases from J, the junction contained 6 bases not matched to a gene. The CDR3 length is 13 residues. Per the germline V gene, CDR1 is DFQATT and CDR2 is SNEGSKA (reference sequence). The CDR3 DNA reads TGCAGTGCGCGAGCGGGGGGGCGGAATGAGCAGTTCTTC. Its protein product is CSARAGGRNEQFF.

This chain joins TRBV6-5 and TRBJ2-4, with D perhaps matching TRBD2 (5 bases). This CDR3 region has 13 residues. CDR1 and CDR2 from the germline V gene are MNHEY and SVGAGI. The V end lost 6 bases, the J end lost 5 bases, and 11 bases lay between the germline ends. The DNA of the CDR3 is TGTGCCAGCAGGAACCTCGGGGAAAACATTCAGTACTTC. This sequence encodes CASRNLGENIQYF.

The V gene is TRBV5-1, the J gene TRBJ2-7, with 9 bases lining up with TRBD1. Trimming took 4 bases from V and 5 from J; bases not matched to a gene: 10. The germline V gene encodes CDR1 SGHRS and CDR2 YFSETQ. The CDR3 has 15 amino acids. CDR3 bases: TGCGCCAGCAGCATCGGGACAGGGCTTCGGAACGAGCAGTACTTC. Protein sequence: CASSIGTGLRNEQYF.

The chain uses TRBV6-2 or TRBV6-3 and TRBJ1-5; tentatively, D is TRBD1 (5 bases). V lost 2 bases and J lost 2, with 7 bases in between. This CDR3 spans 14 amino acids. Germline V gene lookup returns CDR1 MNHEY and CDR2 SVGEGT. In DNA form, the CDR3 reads TGTGCCAGCAGTTACGTAGGGGGCAATCAGCCCCAGCATTTT. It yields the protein CASSYVGGNQPQHF.

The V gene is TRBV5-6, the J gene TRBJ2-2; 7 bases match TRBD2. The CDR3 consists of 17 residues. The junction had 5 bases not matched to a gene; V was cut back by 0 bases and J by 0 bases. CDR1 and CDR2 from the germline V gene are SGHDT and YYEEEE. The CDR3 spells CASSLANSGANTGELFF. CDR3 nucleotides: TGTGCCAGCAGCTTGGCCAACAGCGGGGCGAACACCGGGGAGCTGTTTTTT.

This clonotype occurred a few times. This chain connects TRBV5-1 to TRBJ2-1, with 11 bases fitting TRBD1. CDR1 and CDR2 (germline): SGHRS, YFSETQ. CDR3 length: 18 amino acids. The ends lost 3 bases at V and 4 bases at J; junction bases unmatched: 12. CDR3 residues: CASSSTRLGTGGYNEQFF. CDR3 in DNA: TGCGCCAGCAGCTCTACCAGACTCGGGACAGGGGGATACAATGAGCAGTTCTTC.

CDR3 nucleotide sequence: TGTGCCAGCAGTGGTGGTCTTCGGAGCCCGAACACTGAAGCTTTCTTT. This codes for CASSGGLRSPNTEAFF. V usage is TRBV2 and J usage is TRBJ1-1; D is uncertain. Germline lookup yields CDR1 SNHLY and CDR2 FYNNEI. Trimming removed 4 bases at V and 1 base at J, with 16 bases between. The CDR3 has 16 amino acids.

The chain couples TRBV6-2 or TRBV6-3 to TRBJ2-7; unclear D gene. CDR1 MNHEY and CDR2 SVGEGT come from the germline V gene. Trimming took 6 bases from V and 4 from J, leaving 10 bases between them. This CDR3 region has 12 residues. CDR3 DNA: TGTGCCAGCAGCCCACAAATTTACGAGCAGTACTTC. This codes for CASSPQIYEQYF.

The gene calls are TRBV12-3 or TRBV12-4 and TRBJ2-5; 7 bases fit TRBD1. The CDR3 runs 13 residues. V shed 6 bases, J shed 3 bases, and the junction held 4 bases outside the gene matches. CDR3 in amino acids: CASSPGTEETQYF. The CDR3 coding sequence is TGTGCCAGCAGCCCAGGGACAGAAGAGACCCAGTACTTC.

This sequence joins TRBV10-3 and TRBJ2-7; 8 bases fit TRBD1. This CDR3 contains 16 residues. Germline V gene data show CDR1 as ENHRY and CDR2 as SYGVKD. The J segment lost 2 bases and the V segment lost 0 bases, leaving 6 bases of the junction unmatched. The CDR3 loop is CAISESRTGQAYEQYF. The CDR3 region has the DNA TGTGCCATCAGTGAGTCGAGGACAGGGCAGGCCTACGAGCAGTACTTC.

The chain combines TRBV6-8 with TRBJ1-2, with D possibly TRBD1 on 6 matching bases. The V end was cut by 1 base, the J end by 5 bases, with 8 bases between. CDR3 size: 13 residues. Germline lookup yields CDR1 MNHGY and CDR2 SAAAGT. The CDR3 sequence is CASSYYQGYGYTF. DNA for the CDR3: TGTGCCAGCAGTTACTATCAGGGGTATGGCTACACCTTC.

CDR3 sequence (DNA): TGTGCCAGTACCTCGGACGGCGCGAACACCGGGGAGCTGTTTTTT. This translates into CASTSDGANTGELFF. The chain employs TRBV19 and TRBJ2-2; D not certain. With 7 bases removed from V and 0 bases from J, the gap between germline ends came to 12 bases. The CDR3 extends over 15 amino acids. Germline CDR1 is LNHDA and CDR2 is SQIVND (reference sequence).

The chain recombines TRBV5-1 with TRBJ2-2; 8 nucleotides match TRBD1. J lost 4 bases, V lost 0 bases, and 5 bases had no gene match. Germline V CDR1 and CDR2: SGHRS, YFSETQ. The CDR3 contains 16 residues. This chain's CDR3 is CASSLVSDRATGELFF. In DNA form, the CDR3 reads TGCGCCAGCAGCTTGGTGTCGGACAGGGCCACCGGGGAGCTGTTTTTT.

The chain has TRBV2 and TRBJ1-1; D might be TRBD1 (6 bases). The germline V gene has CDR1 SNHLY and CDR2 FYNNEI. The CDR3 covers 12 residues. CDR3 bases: TGTGCTTCCCTAGGGGGGAACACTGAAGCTTTCTTT. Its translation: CASLGGNTEAFF.

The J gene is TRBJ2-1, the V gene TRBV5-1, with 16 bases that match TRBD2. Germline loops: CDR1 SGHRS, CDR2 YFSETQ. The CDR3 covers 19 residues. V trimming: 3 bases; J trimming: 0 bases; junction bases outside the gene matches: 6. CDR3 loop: CASSSTGLAGGNSYNEQFF. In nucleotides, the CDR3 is TGCGCCAGCAGCTCTACGGGACTAGCGGGGGGGAACTCCTACAATGAGCAGTTCTTC.

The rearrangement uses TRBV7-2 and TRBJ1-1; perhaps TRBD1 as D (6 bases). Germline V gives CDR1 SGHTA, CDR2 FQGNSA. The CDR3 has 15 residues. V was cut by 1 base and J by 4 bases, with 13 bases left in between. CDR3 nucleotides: TGTGCCAGCAGCTTAGGCGGGGGGCGAGTCACTGAAGCTTTCTTT. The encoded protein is CASSLGGGRVTEAFF.

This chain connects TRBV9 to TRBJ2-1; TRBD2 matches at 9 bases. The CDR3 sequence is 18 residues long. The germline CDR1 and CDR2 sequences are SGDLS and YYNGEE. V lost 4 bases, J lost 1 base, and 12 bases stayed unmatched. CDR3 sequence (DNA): TGTGCCAGCAGCTCGGCGGGGGGGGCCGGGGGTTCCTACAATGAGCAGTTCTTC. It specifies CASSSAGGAGGSYNEQFF.

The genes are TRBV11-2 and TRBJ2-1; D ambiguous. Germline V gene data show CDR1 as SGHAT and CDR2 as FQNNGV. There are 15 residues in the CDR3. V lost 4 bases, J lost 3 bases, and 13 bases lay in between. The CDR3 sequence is CASSSPRGNYNEQFF. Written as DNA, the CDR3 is TGTGCCAGCAGCTCCCCCCGCGGTAACTACAATGAGCAGTTCTTC. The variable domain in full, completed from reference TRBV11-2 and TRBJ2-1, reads EAGVAQSPRYKIIEKRQSVAFWCNPISGHATLYWYQQILGQGPKLLIQFQNNGVVDDSQLPKDRFSAERLKGVDSTLKIQPAKLEDSAVYLCASSSPRGNYNEQFFGPGTRLTVL.

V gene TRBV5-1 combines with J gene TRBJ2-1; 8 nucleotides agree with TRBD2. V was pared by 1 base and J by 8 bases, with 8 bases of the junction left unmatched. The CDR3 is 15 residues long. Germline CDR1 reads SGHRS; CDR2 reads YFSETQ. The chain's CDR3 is CASSLTSGGLDEQFF. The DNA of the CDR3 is TGCGCCAGCAGCTTGACCAGCGGGGGTTTAGATGAGCAGTTCTTC.